Listed below are T cell receptor beta chains from one sample, sequenced in a study of response to subunit inactivated influenza vaccine. TCRdb analysed the RT-PCR reads with MiXCR anew, one entry per CDR3 protein. The sample shows about 300,000 distinct CDR3 sequences, approximately 23% of them seen only once. This sample comprised PBMCs from blood, obtained approximately 20 months after vaccination. The source of these receptors is a man aged 50 to 69 who received an inactivated influenza vaccine. CDR3s include the opening cysteine and the closing phenylalanine or tryptophan. A D gene is named only where the DNA matches it firmly. A clone size is listed for some rows: how often the clone was seen (once, few, many), or a class if it is expanded.

cdr3_nt cdr3_aa v_call d_call j_call clone_size
TGTGCCAGCAGCCCCTTACAGGGTTGGAAATCAGCTTTCTTT CASSPLQGWKSAFF TRBV7-9 - TRBJ1-1 many
TGCAGTGCTAGAGGGGGGGGTGCAGATACGCAGTATTTT CSARGGGADTQYF TRBV20-1 TRBD2 TRBJ2-3 few
TGTGCCAGCAGCTTAGGGTTTGGCAATGAGCAGTTCTTC CASSLGFGNEQFF TRBV7-9 - TRBJ2-1 few
TGTGCCAGCAGTCCCAACCTCCTGACCGGGAGGTATTCACCCCTCCACTTT CASSPNLLTGRYSPLHF TRBV6-1 - TRBJ1-6 few
TGTGCCAGCAGAGTAGCGGCGTCCTACAATGAGCAGTTCTTC CASRVAASYNEQFF TRBV6-1 - TRBJ2-1 -
TGCGCCAGCAGGACAGGCCCCTATAGCAATCAGCCCCAGCATTTT CASRTGPYSNQPQHF TRBV5-1 - TRBJ1-5 -
TGTGCCAGCAGTTTTGGGGACCTCGGCTACGAGCAGTACTTC CASSFGDLGYEQYF TRBV12-3/TRBV12-4 - TRBJ2-7 -
TGTGCCACCCGAGGAGGGGGATGGACTGAAGCTTTCTTT CATRGGGWTEAFF TRBV6-1 - TRBJ1-1 -
TGCAGTGCTAGAGACGGGGGAAACGCTGAAGCTTTCTTT CSARDGGNAEAFF TRBV20-1 - TRBJ1-1 -
TGTGCCAGCAGTTCAGCGGCGAGTGGGGGGGTGAACACTGAAGCTTTCTTT CASSSAASGGVNTEAFF TRBV27 - TRBJ1-1 few
TGCGCCAGCAGCTTGGTTCCTTCGGGGACAGGGGGCATGGTCGAGCAGTACTTC CASSLVPSGTGGMVEQYF TRBV5-1 TRBD1 TRBJ2-7 -
TGCAGTGCTACACTGACAGGGGAGAAGACCCAGTACTTC CSATLTGEKTQYF TRBV20-1 TRBD1 TRBJ2-5 few
TGTGCCAGCAGTTCCGGACAGGGCCCCCAAGAGACCCAGTACTTC CASSSGQGPQETQYF TRBV27 TRBD1 TRBJ2-5 few
TGCAGTGCTAGATTACAGCCCAATCAGCCCCAGCATTTT CSARLQPNQPQHF TRBV20-1 - TRBJ1-5 -
TGCGCCAGCAGGCCTTTCGGGTTGGGCACTGAAGCTTTCTTT CASRPFGLGTEAFF TRBV4-3 - TRBJ1-1 once
TGCAGTGCTAGTACCGGGACAGGGGATGAAAAACTGTTTTTT CSASTGTGDEKLFF TRBV20-1 TRBD1 TRBJ1-4 few
TGTGCCAGCAGTTTAACGGGAGCATCCTACAATGAGCAGTTCTTC CASSLTGASYNEQFF TRBV12-3/TRBV12-4 - TRBJ2-1 -
TGTGCCAGCAGCCAAGAACTGGGTGGGCCGTATGGCTACACCTTC CASSQELGGPYGYTF TRBV4-2 - TRBJ1-2 -
TGTGCCAGCAGCTTCATGAGGGCTAGGACAGATACGCAGTATTTT CASSFMRARTDTQYF TRBV7-3 - TRBJ2-3 few
TGTGCCAGCAGCTGGGACGGACGAACTGAAGCTTTCTTT CASSWDGRTEAFF TRBV11-3 - TRBJ1-1 few
TGCGCCAGCAGCTTGGACGGCAGTCTTCAGCCCCAGCATTTT CASSLDGSLQPQHF TRBV5-1 - TRBJ1-5 -
TGTGCCAGCAGCCAAGTTTATACGCAGTATTTT CASSQVYTQYF TRBV14 - TRBJ2-3 many
TGCAGCGTCCGCCCGGGACAGGGAGGAGAAAAACTGTTTTTT CSVRPGQGGEKLFF TRBV29-1 TRBD1 TRBJ1-4 -
TGTGCCAGCAGCTACCGAAGGGACTACGAGCAGTACTTC CASSYRRDYEQYF TRBV7-8 - TRBJ2-7 once
TGTGCCAGCAGCATTCTAGCGGGGCCTTACAATGAGCAGTTCTTC CASSILAGPYNEQFF TRBV7-9 TRBD2 TRBJ2-1 -
TGTGCCAGTAGTCCCGGACTAGTGTCCTACAATGAGCAGTTCTTC CASSPGLVSYNEQFF TRBV19 TRBD2 TRBJ2-1 few
TGTGCCAGCAGTGAAAACGGGGGGAACGCCTATGGCTACACCTTC CASSENGGNAYGYTF TRBV2 - TRBJ1-2 many
TGTGCCAGCAGCTTAGCGCAGGGACACACTGAAGCTTTCTTT CASSLAQGHTEAFF TRBV7-2 - TRBJ1-1 -
TGTGCCAGCACTCCGGGACTAGTTAACACCGGGGAGCTGTTTTTT CASTPGLVNTGELFF TRBV12-3/TRBV12-4 TRBD2 TRBJ2-2 few
TGCGCCAGCAGCCAAAGGGACGCTCGCTATAATTCACCCCTCCACTTT CASSQRDARYNSPLHF TRBV4-3 - TRBJ1-6 -
TGTGCCAGCAGTGAAACTTTGAACACTGAAGCTTTCTTT CASSETLNTEAFF TRBV6-1 - TRBJ1-1 few
TGCGCCAGCAGCTCGCCGGGACCTGACACCGGGGAGCTGTTTTTT CASSSPGPDTGELFF TRBV5-1 - TRBJ2-2 few
TGCAGCGTTCTGGACAGGGCCGGAGGCTACACCTTC CSVLDRAGGYTF TRBV29-1 TRBD1 TRBJ1-2 many
TGCGCCAGCAGTACAGGAAAGACGAACACTGAAGCTTTCTTT CASSTGKTNTEAFF TRBV10-1 - TRBJ1-1 -
TGTGCCAGCAGGAAGCGCCGGGTTGTGGGGCCAACAGATACGCAGTATTTT CASRKRRVVGPTDTQYF TRBV7-9 - TRBJ2-3 few
TGCAGTGCTACCTCAGGGGGTGACTACGAGCAGTACTTC CSATSGGDYEQYF TRBV20-1 TRBD1 TRBJ2-7 -